These 25 T cell receptor beta chains share one sample of origin, sequenced in a study of shared clonotypes between healthy human individuals. The table came from immunoSEQ multiplex PCR; TCRdb's copy has only in-frame clones and leaves some out. There are 2 million to 2.5 million clones in the sample; 80% to 95% occur only once, and about 0.39% lies in the top ten. The sample taken for sequencing was naive CD4+ T cells from PBMCs. The subset here: CD45RA+ positively selected. These receptors all stem from a man between 18 and 35 years old in good health. Some clones in this sample may be carry-over from other donors' samples.

This chain uses TRBV4-3 with TRBJ2-5; D call uncertain. Per the germline V gene, CDR1 is LGHNA and CDR2 is YSLEER. The CDR3 runs to 13 residues. Trimming removed 1 base from V and 11 bases from J, with 14 bases in between. CDR3 protein: CASSQGLPLEQYF. The CDR3 bases are TGCGCCAGCAGCCAAGGGCTACCCCTAGAGCAGTACTTC.

The chain carries TRBV5-4 and TRBJ2-3; 8 nucleotides agree with TRBD1. Trimming removed 3 bases from V and 6 bases from J; junction bases left unmatched: 6. CDR1 is SGHNT and CDR2 is YYREEE in the germline V gene (reference sequence). The CDR3 spans 14 residues. CDR3 amino acids: CASSSGQGSDTQYF. The CDR3 DNA follows: TGTGCCAGCAGCTCAGGACAGGGATCCGATACGCAGTATTTT.

The chain carries TRBV28 and TRBJ1-3; no reliable D call. The CDR3 sequence is 14 residues long. V dropped 7 bases and J dropped 2 bases, with 12 bases sitting between them. Germline V lookup: CDR1 MDHEN, CDR2 SYDVKM. CDR3 sequence: CASTPFGAGNTIYF. The DNA for the CDR3 is TGTGCCAGCACTCCTTTTGGGGCTGGAAACACCATATATTTT.

The CDR3 protein is CASRESGRAGTGELFF. In DNA form, the CDR3 reads TGTGCCAGCAGAGAAAGCGGGAGGGCTGGGACCGGGGAGCTGTTTTTT. The chain has TRBV28 and TRBJ2-2, with 10 positions matching TRBD2. With V trimmed by 6 bases and J by 5 bases, 9 bases remained unmatched. The CDR3 loop spans 16 amino acids. Germline CDR1 and CDR2: MDHEN and SYDVKM.

The chain couples TRBV29-1 to TRBJ2-7, with TRBD2 matching 11 bases. Germline V gene data show CDR1 as SQVTM and CDR2 as ANQGSEA. The CDR3 consists of 14 residues. V shed 7 bases, J shed 0 bases, and the junction held 5 bases outside the gene matches. CDR3 residues: CSARTSGSSYEQYF. CDR3 DNA sequence: TGCAGCGCCCGGACTAGCGGGTCCTCCTACGAGCAGTACTTC.

This sequence joins TRBV21-1 and TRBJ2-7; the listed D gene, TRBD1, was not tested against the DNA. TRBV21-1 corresponds to a pseudogene. The CDR3 extends over 16 amino acids. In DNA, the CDR3 is TGTGCCAACCCCTTACCGGACAGGGGGCGTAGCTACGAGCAGTACTTC. It encodes CANPLPDRGRSYEQYF.

The rearrangement links TRBV5-4 to TRBJ1-2; D may be TRBD1 (5 bases). Looked up from germline, CDR1 is SGHNT and CDR2 is YYREEE (reference sequence). This CDR3 has 12 residues. Trimming took 1 base from V and 7 from J, leaving 8 bases between them. For the CDR3, the DNA is TGTGCCAGCAGCTTGCCCGGGACTGGCTACACCTTC. Translating it yields CASSLPGTGYTF. The full variable domain, rest sourced from reference TRBV5-4 and TRBJ1-2, is ETGVTQSPTHLIKTRGQQVTLRCSSQSGHNTVSWYQQALGQGPQFIFQYYREEENGRGNFPPRFSGLQFPNYSSELNVNALELDDSALYLCASSLPGTGYTFGSGTRLTVV.

The chain uses TRBV18 and TRBJ1-5; tentative D call: TRBD1 (5 bases). This CDR3 spans 15 amino acids. The ends were cut back, 5 bases at V and 2 bases at J, with 13 bases in the middle. Germline V gene sequence: CDR1 KGHSH, CDR2 LQKENI. In nucleotides, the CDR3 is TGTGCCAGCTCATCTAAGACAGAAGGCAATCAGCCCCAGCATTTT. As protein: CASSSKTEGNQPQHF.

This clone appeared once. J is TRBJ2-1 and V is TRBV14, with 12 bases matching TRBD2. This CDR3 is 17 amino acids long. V lost 2 bases to trimming and J lost 3 bases; unmatched junction nucleotides: 5. Germline V CDR1 and CDR2: SGHDN, FVKESK. The CDR3, as DNA: TGTGCCAGCAGCCAACCTAGCGGGAGGGCCTTCTACAATGAGCAGTTCTTC. Its protein product is CASSQPSGRAFYNEQFF.

V is TRBV19 and J is TRBJ2-7; D unclear. Germline loops: CDR1 LNHDA, CDR2 SQIVND (reference sequence). The length of the CDR3 is 17 residues. V lost 2 bases, J lost 4 bases, and 21 bases lay in between. The CDR3: CASSISGTSDTTYEQYF. CDR3 DNA: TGTGCCAGTAGTATATCCGGCACATCCGACACGACATACGAGCAGTACTTC.

The rearrangement uses TRBV5-5 and TRBJ2-5; D might be TRBD1 (5 bases). Deletions cut 2 bases from V and 4 bases from J, with 15 bases between. Germline CDR1 is SGHKS and CDR2 is YYEKEE (reference sequence). CDR3 size: 15 residues. The CDR3 bases are TGTGCCAGCAGCTTTAGAGACAGCCTGGGAGAGACCCAGTACTTC. Its protein product is CASSFRDSLGETQYF.

This clone was counted a single time. The sample holds other DNA sequences that translate to the same CDR3. The chain is built from TRBV5-1 and TRBJ2-5; D might be TRBD1 (6 bases). From germline, CDR1 is SGHRS and CDR2 YFSETQ. The CDR3 loop spans 14 amino acids. Deletions cut 0 bases from V and 2 bases from J, with 8 bases between. This CDR3 reads CASSLERGQETQYF. The CDR3 region has the DNA TGCGCCAGCAGCTTGGAGAGGGGGCAAGAGACCCAGTACTTC.

This clone appeared once. The chain recombines TRBV5-6 with TRBJ2-3, with 8 bases fitting TRBD2. After removal of 2 bases from V and 2 bases from J, the junction contained 10 bases not matched to a gene. The CDR3 is 17 amino acids. Germline lookup yields CDR1 SGHDT and CDR2 YYEEEE. This chain's CDR3 is CASSFNPSGRDTDTQYF. The CDR3 DNA follows: TGTGCCAGCAGCTTCAATCCCAGCGGGAGAGACACAGATACGCAGTATTTT.

The chain recombines TRBV18 with TRBJ2-7; 7 nucleotides line up with TRBD1. Looked up from germline, CDR1 is KGHSH and CDR2 is LQKENI. The length of the CDR3 is 16 residues. Trimming took 0 bases from V and 0 from J; bases not matched to a gene: 5. CDR3 nucleotide sequence: TGTGCCAGCTCACCACCGCCGGGACAGAGCTCCTACGAGCAGTACTTC. Protein sequence: CASSPPPGQSSYEQYF.

The gene calls are TRBV4-3 and TRBJ1-4; D remains unclear. Germline V gene data show CDR1 as LGHNA and CDR2 as YSLEER. The CDR3 is 15 residues long. V was cut by 2 bases and J by 6 bases, with 13 bases left in between. Written as DNA, the CDR3 is TGCGCCAGCAGCCAAAGGGTAGGGTTATATGAAAAACTGTTTTTT. Protein product: CASSQRVGLYEKLFF.

The CDR3, as DNA: TGTGCCAGCAGTGAACAGCCACGAGGGTATACTGAAGCTTTCTTT. It is translated as CASSEQPRGYTEAFF. The chain combines TRBV6-1 with TRBJ1-1, with D unresolved. Germline assignment: CDR1 MNHNS and CDR2 SASEGT. This CDR3 comprises 15 residues. Trimming cost V 2 bases and J 5 bases, with 15 bases left between them.

The rearrangement links TRBV18 to TRBJ2-7; TRBD1 matches 9 bases. The V gene's germline CDR1 is KGHSH and CDR2 LQKENI. This CDR3 comprises 14 residues. V lost 3 bases and J lost 6; bases outside the gene matches: 6. CDR3 bases: TGTGCCAGCTCACCGAGACAGGGGGTTAGCGAGCAGTACTTC. This translates into CASSPRQGVSEQYF. Together with reference TRBV18 and TRBJ2-7, the CDR3 gives the full variable domain: NAGVMQNPRHLVRRRGQEARLRCSPMKGHSHVYWYRQLPEEGLKFMVYLQKENIIDESGMPKERFSAEFPKEGPSILRIQQVVRGDSAAYFCASSPRQGVSEQYFGPGTRLTVT.

Concerning this clone: Other nucleotide sequences from this sample produce the same CDR3. The chain employs TRBV28 and TRBJ1-5; D may be TRBD1 (5 bases). CDR1 and CDR2 from the germline V gene are MDHEN and SYDVKM. This CDR3 is built from 14 residues. Trimming shortened V by 7 bases and J by 2 bases, and 12 bases separated the two germline ends. The CDR3 bases are TGTGCCAGCAATCCAGCGGGGGGCAATCAGCCCCAGCATTTT. Translation gives CASNPAGGNQPQHF. The whole variable domain, filled in from reference TRBV28 and TRBJ1-5, reads DVKVTQSSRYLVKRTGEKVFLECVQDMDHENMFWYRQDPGLGLRLIYFSYDVKMKEKGDIPEGYSVSREKKERFSLILESASTNQTSMYLCASNPAGGNQPQHFGDGTRLSIL.

The gene calls are TRBV29-1 and TRBJ2-2; 8 bases agree with TRBD1. Germline V gene data show CDR1 as SQVTM and CDR2 as ANQGSEA. V lost 3 bases, J lost 4 bases, and 4 bases stayed unmatched. This CDR3 is 14 amino acids long. The CDR3 spells CSVEDRVGTGELFF. CDR3 coding DNA: TGCAGCGTTGAGGACAGGGTGGGCACCGGGGAGCTGTTTTTT.

CDR3 bases: TGTGCCAGCAGCCAAGCCGGCGGGAGGGCCCTCCATGAGCAGTTCTTC. Protein: CASSQAGGRALHEQFF. The V gene is TRBV14, the J gene TRBJ2-1; 9 positions match TRBD2. The junction had 9 bases not matched to a gene; V was cut back by 1 base and J by 8 bases. CDR1 and CDR2 from the germline V gene are SGHDN and FVKESK. The CDR3 consists of 16 residues.

The chain combines TRBV19 with TRBJ2-1; tentatively, D is TRBD2 (6 bases). Trimming left V 4 bases short and J 7 bases short, with 11 bases between. Germline CDR1 LNHDA, CDR2 SQIVND (reference sequence). The CDR3 length is 13 residues. CDR3 nucleotides: TGTGCCAGTAGTACCTCGGGGGAGAATGAGCAGTTCTTC. Translated: CASSTSGENEQFF.

Here the CDR3 DNA reads TGTGCCAGGTCACCTCCAGGGGCCAACGTCCTGACTTTC. Its protein is CARSPPGANVLTF. The gene calls are TRBV30 and TRBJ2-6; no clear D gene. Per the germline V gene, CDR1 is GTSNPN and CDR2 is SVGIG (reference sequence). Between the trimmed V and J ends, which lost 8 bases and 4 bases, there was a span of 12 bases. The CDR3 consists of 13 residues.

This chain links TRBV18 with TRBJ2-3; D may be TRBD1 or TRBD2 (5 bases each). This CDR3 has 17 amino acids. Per germline, CDR1 KGHSH and CDR2 LQKENI. V was cut by 3 bases and J by 6 bases, with 22 bases left in between. CDR3 in DNA: TGTGCCAGCTCACCTTACGGCCCAGGGACCGGGTCGGATACGCAGTATTTT. It codes for CASSPYGPGTGSDTQYF.

As for this clone: Different DNA sequences within this sample yield the same CDR3. This rearrangement joins TRBV6-6 to TRBJ2-7; 7 nucleotides match TRBD1. The CDR3 has 14 amino acids. Losses at the gene ends were 0 bases for V and 2 bases for J; bases not matched to a gene: 1. Looked up from germline, CDR1 is MNHNY and CDR2 is SVGAGI (reference sequence). The DNA of the CDR3 is TGTGCCAGCAGTTACTCGGGACAGACCTACGAGCAGTACTTC. This translates into CASSYSGQTYEQYF.

This chain links TRBV7-9 with TRBJ1-2, with D perhaps matching TRBD1 (6 bases). The CDR3 runs 14 residues. Trimming left V 5 bases short and J 2 bases short, with 12 bases between. Looked up from germline, CDR1 is SEHNR and CDR2 is FQNEAQ (reference sequence). The DNA of the CDR3 is TGTGCCAGCAGCCCCCAGACAGGCAACTATGGCTACACCTTC. Its translation: CASSPQTGNYGYTF.